The source of this T cell receptor beta chain is a study of shared clonotypes between healthy human individuals. The V gene end was trimmed by 5 bases and the J gene end by 3 bases; junction bases not matched to a gene: 8. The CDR3 loop spans 16 amino acids. The germline V gene has CDR1 SEHNR and CDR2 FQNEAQ (reference sequence). Donors, without exception, were Caucasian adults residing in Nashville, Tennessee. Remarks on this clone: Its antigen is as yet unknown.

Overall study findings and caveats: Clonotypes that were shared across a few donors made up 4.5% to 5% of naive CD4 clonotypes.

Clones were read by immunoSEQ multiplex PCR, and TCRdb kept only the in-frame ones, dropping some. The sample records fewer than 2.5 million clones, more than 85% being singletons. The chain recombines TRBV7-9 with TRBJ2-2; 8 nucleotides match TRBD1. The TCR sequence derives from a man aged 18 to 30 in good health. Some clones in this sample may be carry-over from other donors' samples. Material for sequencing was naive CD4+ T cells from PBMCs. The sample's subset: CD45RA+ positively selected. The CDR3 DNA sequence: TGTGCCAGCAGCCCCCGAGGACAGGGAGACACCGGGGAGCTGTTTTTT. Amino acids: CASSPRGQGDTGELFF.